This T cell receptor beta chain was captured in a study of vaccination effects on CD4 cells after COVID-19. Antigen-specific CD4+ T cells expanded by the ViraFEST assay with viral peptide pools were then sequenced. With approximately 10 days of culture completed, CD4+ T cells were isolated. Infection dated between March and December 2020, before the Alpha, Beta and Delta variants reached the United States. Half the medium was swapped for IL-2 medium on days 3 and 7. Germline lookup yields CDR1 SGHTA and CDR2 FQGNSA. The V and J ends lost 2 bases and 7 bases, in that order; junction bases with no gene match: 8. The CDR3 has 14 amino acids. Concerning this clone: What it binds is not known.

The table came from immunoSEQ multiplex PCR; TCRdb's copy has only in-frame clones and leaves some out. The sample includes about 45,000 clones, roughly 75% of them seen just once. Sequencing used CD4+ T cells from PBMCs cultured with a peptide pool, obtained before COVID-19 vaccination. V and J are TRBV7-2 and TRBJ2-7; 7 positions match TRBD2. The receptor was isolated from a human donor who had a prior SARS-CoV-2 infection. In DNA, the CDR3 is TGTGCCAGCAGCTTATATCGCGGGGGTGGGGAGCAGTACTTC. Its protein is CASSLYRGGGEQYF. Based on the CDR3 plus reference TRBV7-2 and TRBJ2-7, the full variable domain is GAGVSQSPSNKVTEKGKDVELRCDPISGHTALYWYRQSLGQGLEFLIYFQGNSAPDKSGLPSDRFSAERTGGSVSTLTIQRTQQEDSAVYLCASSLYRGGGEQYFGPGTRLTVT.